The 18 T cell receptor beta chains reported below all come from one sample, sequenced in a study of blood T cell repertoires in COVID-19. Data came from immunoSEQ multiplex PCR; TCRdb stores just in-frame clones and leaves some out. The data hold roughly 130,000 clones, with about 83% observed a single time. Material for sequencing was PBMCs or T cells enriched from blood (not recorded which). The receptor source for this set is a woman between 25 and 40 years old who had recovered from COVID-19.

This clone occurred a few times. CDR3 protein: CASSPEALGEQYF. The CDR3 bases are TGCGCCAGCAGCCCGGAGGCCCTCGGGGAGCAGTACTTC. The V gene is TRBV4-1, the J gene TRBJ2-7, with a tentative D call TRBD2 (5 bases). Germline assignment: CDR1 MGHRA and CDR2 YSYEKL. This CDR3 region has 13 residues. V was clipped by 4 bases and J by 7 bases, with 14 bases between them.

In DNA form, the CDR3 reads TGTGCCAGCAGCCAAGCCGGGACAGGGGGTTCACCCCTCCACTTT. Its translation is CASSQAGTGGSPLHF. The J gene is TRBJ1-6, the V gene TRBV4-2, with 11 nucleotides matching TRBD1. This CDR3 is 15 amino acids long. With V trimmed by 1 base and J by 9 bases, 2 bases remained unmatched. From germline, CDR1 is LGHNA and CDR2 YNFKEQ.

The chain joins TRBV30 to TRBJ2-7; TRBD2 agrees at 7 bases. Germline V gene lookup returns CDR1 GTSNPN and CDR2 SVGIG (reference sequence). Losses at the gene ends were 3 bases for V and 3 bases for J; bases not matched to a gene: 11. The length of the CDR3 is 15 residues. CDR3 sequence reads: CAWRDLADGVYEQYF. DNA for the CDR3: TGTGCCTGGAGGGATCTAGCGGACGGGGTCTACGAGCAGTACTTC.

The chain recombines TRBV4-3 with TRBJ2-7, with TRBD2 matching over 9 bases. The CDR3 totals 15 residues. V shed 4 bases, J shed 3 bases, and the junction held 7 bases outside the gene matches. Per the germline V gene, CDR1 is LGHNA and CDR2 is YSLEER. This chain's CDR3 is CASSPGLAIVYEQYF. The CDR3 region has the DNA TGCGCCAGCAGCCCTGGACTAGCGATCGTCTACGAGCAGTACTTC.

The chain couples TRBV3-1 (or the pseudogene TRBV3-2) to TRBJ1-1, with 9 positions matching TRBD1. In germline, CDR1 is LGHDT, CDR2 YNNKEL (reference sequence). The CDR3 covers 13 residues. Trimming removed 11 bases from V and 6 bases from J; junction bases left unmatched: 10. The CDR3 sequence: CASKTGQGAEAFF. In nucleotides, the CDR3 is TGTGCCTCAAAGACGGGACAGGGTGCTGAAGCTTTCTTT.

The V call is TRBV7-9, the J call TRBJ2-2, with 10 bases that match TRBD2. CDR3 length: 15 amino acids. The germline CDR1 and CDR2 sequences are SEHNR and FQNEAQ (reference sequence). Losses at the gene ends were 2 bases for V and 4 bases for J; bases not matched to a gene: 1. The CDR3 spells CASSLLAGVTGELFF. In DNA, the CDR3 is TGTGCCAGCAGCTTACTAGCGGGAGTCACCGGGGAGCTGTTTTTT.

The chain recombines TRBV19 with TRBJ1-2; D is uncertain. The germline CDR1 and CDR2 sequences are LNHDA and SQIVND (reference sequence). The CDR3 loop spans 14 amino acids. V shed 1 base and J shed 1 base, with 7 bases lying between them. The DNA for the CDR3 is TGTGCCAGTAGTATAGTACAGAGTAACTATGGCTACACCTTC. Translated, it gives CASSIVQSNYGYTF.

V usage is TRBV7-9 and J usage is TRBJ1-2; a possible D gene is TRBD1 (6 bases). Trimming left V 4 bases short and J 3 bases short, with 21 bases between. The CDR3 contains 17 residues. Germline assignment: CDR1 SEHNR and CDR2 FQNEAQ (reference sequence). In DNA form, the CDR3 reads TGTGCCAGCAGCTCCGGACAGACCATAGCAGGGCACTATGGCTACACCTTC. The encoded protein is CASSSGQTIAGHYGYTF.

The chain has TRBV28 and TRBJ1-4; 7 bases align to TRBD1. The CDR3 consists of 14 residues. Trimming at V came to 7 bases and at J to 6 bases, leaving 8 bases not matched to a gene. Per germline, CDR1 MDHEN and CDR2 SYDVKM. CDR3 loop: CASTVGQAHEKLFF. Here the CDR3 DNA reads TGTGCCAGCACCGTCGGACAGGCGCATGAAAAACTGTTTTTT.

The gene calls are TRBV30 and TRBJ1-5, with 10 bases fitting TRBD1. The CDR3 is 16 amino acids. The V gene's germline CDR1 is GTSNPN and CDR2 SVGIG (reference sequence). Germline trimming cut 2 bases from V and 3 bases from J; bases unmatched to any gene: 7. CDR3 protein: CAWSPRTGGINQPQHF. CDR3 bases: TGTGCCTGGAGTCCCCGGACAGGGGGTATCAATCAGCCCCAGCATTTT. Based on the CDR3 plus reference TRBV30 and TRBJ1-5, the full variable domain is SQTIHQWPATLVQPVGSPLSLECTVEGTSNPNLYWYRQAAGRGLQLLFYSVGIGQISSEVPQNLSASRPQDRQFILSSKKLLLSDSGFYLCAWSPRTGGINQPQHFGDGTRLSIL.

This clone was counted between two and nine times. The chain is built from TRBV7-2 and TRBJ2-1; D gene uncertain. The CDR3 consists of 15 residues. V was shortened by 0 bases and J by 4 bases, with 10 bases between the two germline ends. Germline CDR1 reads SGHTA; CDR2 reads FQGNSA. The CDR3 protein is CASSLAFAVYNEQFF. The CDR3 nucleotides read TGTGCCAGCAGCTTAGCATTCGCGGTGTACAATGAGCAGTTCTTC.

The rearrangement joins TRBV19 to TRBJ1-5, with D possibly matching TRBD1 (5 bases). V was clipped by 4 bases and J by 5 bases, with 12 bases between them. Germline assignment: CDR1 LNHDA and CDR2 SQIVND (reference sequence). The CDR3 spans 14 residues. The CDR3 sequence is CASSKRGGDQPQHF. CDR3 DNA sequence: TGTGCCAGTAGTAAGCGTGGGGGGGATCAGCCCCAGCATTTT.

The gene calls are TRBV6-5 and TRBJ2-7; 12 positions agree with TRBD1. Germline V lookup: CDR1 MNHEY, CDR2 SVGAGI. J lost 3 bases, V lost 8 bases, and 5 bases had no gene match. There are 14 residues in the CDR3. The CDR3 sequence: CASPRDRGLYEQYF. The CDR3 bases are TGTGCCAGCCCCCGGGACAGGGGGCTCTACGAGCAGTACTTC.

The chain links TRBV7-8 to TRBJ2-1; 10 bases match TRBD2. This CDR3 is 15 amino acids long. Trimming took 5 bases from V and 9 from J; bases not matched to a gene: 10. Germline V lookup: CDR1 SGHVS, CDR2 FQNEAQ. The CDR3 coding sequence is TGTGCCAGCAGCCCCTTTAGCGGGAGGAAACCTGAGCAGTTCTTC. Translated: CASSPFSGRKPEQFF.

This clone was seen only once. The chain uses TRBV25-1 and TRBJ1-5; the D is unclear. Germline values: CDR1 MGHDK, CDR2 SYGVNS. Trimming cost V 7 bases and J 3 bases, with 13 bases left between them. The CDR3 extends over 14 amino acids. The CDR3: CASILGGNNQPQHF. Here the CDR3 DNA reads TGTGCCAGCATACTTGGAGGTAACAATCAGCCCCAGCATTTT.

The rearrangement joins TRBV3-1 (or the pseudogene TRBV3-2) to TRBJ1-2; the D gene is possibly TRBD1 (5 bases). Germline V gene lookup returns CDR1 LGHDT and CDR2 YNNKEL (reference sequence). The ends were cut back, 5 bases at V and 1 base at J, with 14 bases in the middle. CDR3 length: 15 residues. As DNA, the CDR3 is TGTGCCAGCAGCGAGCGACGACAGCATAACTATGGCTACACCTTC. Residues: CASSERRQHNYGYTF.

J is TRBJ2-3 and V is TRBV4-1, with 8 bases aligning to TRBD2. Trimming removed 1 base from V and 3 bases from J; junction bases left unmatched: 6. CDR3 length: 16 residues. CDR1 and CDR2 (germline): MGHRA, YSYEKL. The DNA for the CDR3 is TGCGCCAGCAGCCAAGCCGGCGGGAGGAGGACAGATACGCAGTATTTT. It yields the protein CASSQAGGRRTDTQYF.

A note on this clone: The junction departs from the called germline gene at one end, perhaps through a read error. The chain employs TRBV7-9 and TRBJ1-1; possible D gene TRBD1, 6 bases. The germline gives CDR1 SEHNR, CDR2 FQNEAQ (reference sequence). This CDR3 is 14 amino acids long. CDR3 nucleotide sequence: TGTGCAAGCAGCCCCTTACGGGGGGCCACTGAAGCTTTCTTT. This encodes CASSPLRGATEAFF.